This TCR beta chain was sequenced during a study of T cells after yellow fever vaccination (dated by TCRdb to about 2019). Some background on the complete study: Libraries from fractions with low cell numbers were prepared with the SMART-Seq v4 Ultra Low Input RNA kit. Two healthy male donors made up the cohort, one aged 18 to 30 years and the other aged 30 to 40 years. Blood samples were taken at several timepoints before and after primary and secondary immunization, and bulk PBMC replicates and cell subsets were isolated. Bulk TCR alpha and beta repertoires were sequenced longitudinally to track T-cell clones before and after primary and booster YFV17D yellow fever vaccination. What the authors observed across the whole study: FACS-sorted repertoires could contain abundant contaminating clonotypes from the bulk population, so computational filtering was required. Most clones expanded after primary vaccination were re-detected after the booster (around 96% of CD4 and roughly 85% of CD8), suggesting broad memory maintenance. A small fraction of clonotypes appeared in both the CD4 and CD8 compartments, likely as a result of convergent recombination. Only a couple of donors were included in the study, so the extent to which the findings can be generalized is limited. The secondary T-cell response was found to be weaker but faster than the primary response, with a peak reached on day 5 rather than on day 15.

Sequencing used an Illumina NovaSeq 6000. TCR cDNA was synthesized by 5'RACE template switching, which introduced a universal primer site and unique molecular identifiers. Priming of cDNA synthesis was performed from both the TCR alpha and TCR beta constant segments. Library amplification used two PCR steps, and the second PCR step added sample barcodes and sequencing adapters. Sequencing of libraries was done on Illumina HiSeq 2500 (2x100 bp) or NovaSeq (2x150 bp). Regarding the original processing steps: MIGEC was used to demultiplex reads and collapse the reads into UMI consensus sequences, and MiXCR was used for V(D)J alignment. Vaccine-responding clonotypes were defined with edgeR using replicate PBMC samples, requiring FDR below 0.01 and a log2 fold change above 5 up to day 15. CD4 or CD8 identity was assigned to each bulk clonotype according to whether the clonotype was present at higher abundance in the sequenced CD4 repertoire or the sequenced CD8 repertoire. The raw public data were reprocessed by TCRdb itself: fastp quality trimming at Q25, MiXCR clonotype calling, in-frame beta chains only. CDR3 protein duplicates are merged, each entry listing the most common genes and DNA. TCRdb, not the authors, supplied the V and J calls. For this sample the table gives 200,000 to 300,000 distinct CDR3 sequences, of which 3.6% were detected only once. Around a fifth of the sample lies in the top ten.

The treatment or condition label on this specimen signifies: live attenuated yellow fever vaccine strain. Two biological replicates of bulk PBMCs were collected at each blood-draw timepoint. A standard Ficoll-Paque protocol was used to isolate PBMCs from peripheral blood. TriZol was used to extract RNA from bulk PBMCs, CD4 and CD8 fractions, and dextramer-positive and dextramer-negative fractions. V drops 0 bases and J drops 0 bases, leaving 8 bases in between. The CDR3, cysteine through phenylalanine, is 15 amino acids long. Only the CDR3 portion is preserved as DNA: 45 bases, with reading frame beginning at the first base. CDR1 and CDR2 were assigned from the germline V gene as SGHRS and YFSETQ. This clonotype came up many times. This receptor's antigen is unknown. Base qualities are missing; no much larger clone stands one base away.

The sequence is built from TRBV5-1 and TRBJ2-3; the D gene assignment is ambiguous. The sequence was obtained from a man aged 18-30 years who received the YFV17D yellow fever vaccine. The material sequenced was PBMCs, taken 15 days after the yellow fever booster vaccination. The sequence in DNA is TGCGCCAGCAGCTTGGGTTCCATTAGCACAGATACGCAGTATTTT. This is translated as CASSLGSISTDTQYF.